This T cell receptor beta chain was found in a study of blood T cell repertoires in COVID-19. The assay was immunoSEQ multiplex PCR, and TCRdb's table has in-frame clones only and misses some. The sample contains 60,000 to 65,000 clones, about three quarters of which appear only once. The CDR3 has 13 amino acids. The junction had 7 bases not matched to a gene; V was cut back by 6 bases and J by 6 bases. The germline V gene has CDR1 MNHEY and CDR2 SVGAGI. Sequenced: peripheral blood. The chain employs TRBV6-5 and TRBJ2-7; the match to TRBD1 covers 8 bases. The TCR was taken from a human donor in a cohort sampled during active COVID-19. CDR3 loop: CASRKTGDPEQYF. The CDR3 nucleotides read TGTGCCAGCAGAAAGACAGGGGATCCCGAGCAGTACTTC.